These T cell receptor beta chains were read from a single sample in a study of Ad26.COV2.S vaccination and SARS-CoV-2 variants. Sequencing used immunoSEQ multiplex PCR; TCRdb keeps in-frame clones, though not all of them. The sample yields more than 300,000 clones, approximately 86% seen once. Sample: peripheral blood, taken in a trial of Ad26.COV2.S vaccine versus placebo. The receptors here all came from a person between 18 and 59 years old who received the Ad26.COV2.S COVID-19 vaccine or a placebo. The conserved cysteine and the conserved F or W are not part of the CDR3 here. Fields, in order: V gene, J gene, CDR3 protein.

v_gene: TRBV2
j_gene: TRBJ2-3
CDR3aa: ASQDLDTQY

v_gene: TRBV4-1
j_gene: TRBJ1-3
CDR3aa: ASSQGTGNTIY

v_gene: TRBV3-1/TRBV3-2
j_gene: TRBJ2-1
CDR3aa: ASSHSGTDEQF

v_gene: TRBV6-5
j_gene: TRBJ1-2
CDR3aa: ASHATVRDGYT

v_gene: TRBV6-5
j_gene: TRBJ1-2
CDR3aa: ASSPSANYGYT

v_gene: TRBV2
j_gene: TRBJ2-4
CDR3aa: ARERKRKNIQY

v_gene: TRBV18
j_gene: TRBJ1-1
CDR3aa: ASSRDRDGGTEAF

v_gene: TRBV5-1
j_gene: TRBJ2-7
CDR3aa: ASSFSYEQY

v_gene: TRBV11-2
j_gene: TRBJ2-7
CDR3aa: ASSQRAGLSSYEQY

v_gene: TRBV6-4
j_gene: TRBJ1-4
CDR3aa: ASSASSGTNEKLF

v_gene: TRBV24-1
j_gene: TRBJ2-1
CDR3aa: ATSDSGFFGGLGQF

v_gene: TRBV6-6
j_gene: TRBJ2-1
CDR3aa: ASSPRAGDGNEQF

v_gene: TRBV11-3
j_gene: TRBJ2-2
CDR3aa: ASSLDDPRLNTGELF

v_gene: TRBV19
j_gene: TRBJ1-2
CDR3aa: ASSPGGNYGYT

v_gene: TRBV5-4
j_gene: TRBJ1-1
CDR3aa: ASSRDRGVLLNTEAF

v_gene: TRBV6-5
j_gene: TRBJ1-4
CDR3aa: ASSYDPRTGKLF

v_gene: TRBV10-1
j_gene: TRBJ1-2
CDR3aa: ASSESGKYGYT

v_gene: TRBV6-5
j_gene: TRBJ1-2
CDR3aa: ASRAGQGSSGYT

v_gene: TRBV6-5
j_gene: TRBJ2-1
CDR3aa: ASSYTGNEQF

v_gene: TRBV12-3/TRBV12-4
j_gene: TRBJ1-2
CDR3aa: ASSLREGGYT

v_gene: TRBV6-1
j_gene: TRBJ2-3
CDR3aa: ASSEVGGGATDTQY

v_gene: TRBV28
j_gene: TRBJ1-4
CDR3aa: ASSIRQGLDEKLF

v_gene: TRBV18
j_gene: TRBJ1-4
CDR3aa: ASSRAGLNEKLF

v_gene: TRBV6-1
j_gene: TRBJ2-7
CDR3aa: ASSEGGLARGEQY

v_gene: TRBV7-9
j_gene: TRBJ2-1
CDR3aa: ASSSASGFYNEQF

v_gene: TRBV6-1
j_gene: TRBJ1-5
CDR3aa: ASSEAVSNQPQH

v_gene: TRBV5-5
j_gene: TRBJ1-6
CDR3aa: ASSFGRASYNSPLH

v_gene: TRBV6-1
j_gene: TRBJ1-5
CDR3aa: ASSEGTAVYSSYSNQPQH

v_gene: TRBV5-1
j_gene: TRBJ2-5
CDR3aa: ASSLTGTVIGETQY

v_gene: TRBV7-8
j_gene: TRBJ1-6
CDR3aa: ASSSLDRGDSPLH

v_gene: TRBV15
j_gene: TRBJ2-5
CDR3aa: ATSREQVGTQY

v_gene: TRBV6-5
j_gene: TRBJ2-1
CDR3aa: ASSLRGGRDEQF

v_gene: TRBV19
j_gene: TRBJ1-2
CDR3aa: ASTRGTSNYGYT

v_gene: TRBV11-3
j_gene: TRBJ1-1
CDR3aa: ASSPTGDSTEAF

v_gene: TRBV2
j_gene: TRBJ2-5
CDR3aa: ASSGPGGETQY

v_gene: TRBV19
j_gene: TRBJ2-3
CDR3aa: ASSSGGDTDTQY

v_gene: TRBV3-1/TRBV3-2
j_gene: TRBJ1-3
CDR3aa: ASSPGPRGNTIY

v_gene: TRBV11-2
j_gene: TRBJ2-3
CDR3aa: ASGKSVGSTDTQY

v_gene: TRBV10-3
j_gene: TRBJ1-5
CDR3aa: AISDTASNQPQH

v_gene: TRBV4-2
j_gene: TRBJ2-1
CDR3aa: ASSQGTGGYNEQF

v_gene: TRBV5-4
j_gene: TRBJ2-1
CDR3aa: ASSLMGTGFSDEQF

v_gene: TRBV19
j_gene: TRBJ1-6
CDR3aa: ASSPGQNNSPLH

v_gene: TRBV3-1/TRBV3-2
j_gene: TRBJ2-6
CDR3aa: ASGQRGSGANVLT

v_gene: TRBV11-2
j_gene: TRBJ2-3
CDR3aa: ASSLPGELSTDTQY

v_gene: TRBV18
j_gene: TRBJ2-7
CDR3aa: ASLSRQGAHEQY

v_gene: TRBV19
j_gene: TRBJ1-3
CDR3aa: ASDGSGAGNTIY

v_gene: TRBV28
j_gene: TRBJ1-5
CDR3aa: ASSLKRSRQTLILDQPQH

v_gene: TRBV28
j_gene: TRBJ2-2
CDR3aa: ASSLGTTYRPTNTGELF

v_gene: TRBV5-1
j_gene: TRBJ1-2
CDR3aa: ASSLAPSANYGYT

v_gene: TRBV25-1
j_gene: TRBJ1-6
CDR3aa: ASSEGTRSSYNSPLH

v_gene: TRBV7-2
j_gene: TRBJ2-2
CDR3aa: ASSRDRAIGPGELF

v_gene: TRBV5-1
j_gene: TRBJ2-6
CDR3aa: ASSLAGTGVRSGANVLT

v_gene: TRBV7-9
j_gene: TRBJ2-2
CDR3aa: ASRPERAPTNGELF

v_gene: TRBV7-6
j_gene: TRBJ2-1
CDR3aa: ASSLVVGHEQF

v_gene: TRBV9
j_gene: TRBJ1-4
CDR3aa: ASSPPGTSEKLF

v_gene: TRBV6-1
j_gene: TRBJ1-6
CDR3aa: ASSEIGPGDSPLH

v_gene: TRBV6-6
j_gene: TRBJ1-1
CDR3aa: ASSYVQGAGTEAF

v_gene: TRBV5-1
j_gene: TRBJ2-5
CDR3aa: ASSSTSGAGGTQY